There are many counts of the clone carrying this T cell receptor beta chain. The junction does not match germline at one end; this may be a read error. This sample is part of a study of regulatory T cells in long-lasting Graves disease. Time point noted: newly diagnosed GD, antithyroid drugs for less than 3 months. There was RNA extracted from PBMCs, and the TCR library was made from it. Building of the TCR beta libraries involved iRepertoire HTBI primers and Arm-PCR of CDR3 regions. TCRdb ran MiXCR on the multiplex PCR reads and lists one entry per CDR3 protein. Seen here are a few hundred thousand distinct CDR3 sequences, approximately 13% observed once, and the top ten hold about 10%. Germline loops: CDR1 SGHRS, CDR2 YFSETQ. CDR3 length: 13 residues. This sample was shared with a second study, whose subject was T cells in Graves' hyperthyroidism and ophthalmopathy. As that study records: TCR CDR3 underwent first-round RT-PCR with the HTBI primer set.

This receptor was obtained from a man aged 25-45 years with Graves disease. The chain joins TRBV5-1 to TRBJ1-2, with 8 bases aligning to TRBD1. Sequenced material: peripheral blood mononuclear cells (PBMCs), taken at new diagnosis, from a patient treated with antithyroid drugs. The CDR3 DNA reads TGTGCCAGCAGCCCCGGACAGGGCGTCGGCTACACCTTC. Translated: CASSPGQGVGYTF.